This paragraph covers one TCR beta chain sequence. This record belongs to a study of shared T cell receptors in the human thymus. Clones were read by immunoSEQ multiplex PCR, and TCRdb kept only the in-frame ones, dropping some. The table lists some 720,000 clones, more than 75% of them singletons. The CDR3 length is 17 residues. From germline, CDR1 is SGHTS and CDR2 YDEGEE. V was clipped by 3 bases and J by 3 bases; unmatched bases: 14. These data also formed part of another study, on human thymus T cells. That publication notes: The thymus was resected at corrective cardiac surgery.

The source of this sequence is a boy in the first two years of life with a congenital heart defect. The chain recombines TRBV5-8 with TRBJ2-7; TRBD1 aligns across 8 bases. The source material was thymocytes. This chain's CDR3 is CASSSTGVGSSSYEQYF. CDR3 nucleotides: TGTGCCAGCAGCTCGACAGGGGTGGGGTCCTCTAGCTACGAGCAGTACTTC. Complete variable domain (other parts from reference TRBV5-8 and TRBJ2-7): EAGVTQSPTHLIKTRGQQATLRCSPISGHTSVYWYQQALGLGLQFLLWYDEGEERNRGNFPPRFSGRQFPNYSSELNVNALELEDSALYLCASSSTGVGSSSYEQYFGPGTRLTVT.